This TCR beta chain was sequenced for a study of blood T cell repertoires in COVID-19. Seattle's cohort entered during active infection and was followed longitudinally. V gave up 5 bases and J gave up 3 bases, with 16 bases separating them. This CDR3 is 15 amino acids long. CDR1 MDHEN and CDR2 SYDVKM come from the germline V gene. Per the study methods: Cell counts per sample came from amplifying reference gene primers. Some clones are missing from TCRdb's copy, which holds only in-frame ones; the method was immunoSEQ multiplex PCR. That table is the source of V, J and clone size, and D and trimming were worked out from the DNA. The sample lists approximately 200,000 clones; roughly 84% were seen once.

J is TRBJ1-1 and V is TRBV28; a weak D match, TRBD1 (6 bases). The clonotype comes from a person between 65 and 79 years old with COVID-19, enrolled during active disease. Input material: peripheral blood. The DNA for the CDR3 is TGTGCCAGCAGTACCACGCGAACAGGGTACACTGAAGCTTTCTTT. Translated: CASSTTRTGYTEAFF.